A single sample gave rise to the 16 T cell receptor beta chains below, sequenced in a study of post-analysis software for immune sequencing data. Findings and caveats of the study: The study found TRBV5-6, TRBV5-1 and TRBV20-1 among five or six TRBV segments more frequent in patients than controls.

No antigen has been identified for these receptors. Unique molecular identifiers were present in the TCR beta cDNA libraries. TCRdb itself ran the PCR reads through MiXCR, one entry per CDR3 protein. The table has roughly 670,000 distinct CDR3 sequences, 59% seen once. The sequenced material came from blood. The source of these receptors is a girl aged 2-10 years with multiple sclerosis.

The rearrangement uses TRBV2 and TRBJ2-3; D call uncertain. The CDR3 has 14 residues. Germline loops: CDR1 SNHLY, CDR2 FYNNEI. Trimming removed 8 bases at V and 3 bases at J, with 15 bases between. CDR3 nucleotide sequence: TGTGCCAGCGAGGTTGGCAGGAATACAGATACGCAGTATTTT. Its translation: CASEVGRNTDTQYF.

This clonotype was observed once. The rearrangement uses TRBV7-8 and TRBJ2-5; a possible D gene is TRBD1 (5 bases). CDR3 length: 17 residues. Trimming left V 2 bases short and J 1 base short, with 17 bases between. CDR1 SGHVS and CDR2 FQNEAQ come from the germline V gene. This chain's CDR3 is CASSLFPAITGQETQYF. The CDR3, as DNA: TGTGCCAGCAGCTTATTTCCGGCGATAACAGGCCAAGAGACCCAGTACTTC.

Only one count was recorded for this clonotype. V gene TRBV11-3 combines with J gene TRBJ2-1; D tentatively fits TRBD1 or TRBD2 (5 bases each). Trimming stripped 2 bases from V and 9 bases from J, with 11 bases between. Germline V gene lookup returns CDR1 SGHNT and CDR2 YENEEA. CDR3 length equals 13 residues. The CDR3 DNA is TGTGCCAGCAGCTTAATGGGGGACGCTGAGCAGTTCTTC. Translation gives CASSLMGDAEQFF. Using reference TRBV11-3 and TRBJ2-1 for the parts outside the CDR3, the full variable domain is EAGVVQSPRYKIIEKKQPVAFWCNPISGHNTLYWYLQNLGQGPELLIRYENEEAVDDSQLPKDRFSAERLKGVDSTLKIQPAELGDSAVYLCASSLMGDAEQFFGPGTRLTVL.

Only a few counts were recorded for this clonotype. This rearrangement joins TRBV29-1 to TRBJ2-5, with D perhaps being TRBD1 or TRBD2 (5 bases each). The CDR3 is 13 residues long. Per the germline V gene, CDR1 is SQVTM and CDR2 is ANQGSEA. Trimming shortened V by 1 base and J by 1 base, and 7 bases separated the two germline ends. CDR3 DNA: TGCAGCGTTGAAGGTGGGGGCCAAGAGACCCAGTACTTC. This translates into CSVEGGGQETQYF.

V and J are TRBV20-1 and TRBJ2-7; D uncertain. Germline assignment: CDR1 DFQATT and CDR2 SNEGSKA (reference sequence). The CDR3 sequence is 11 residues long. V was shortened by 3 bases and J by 3 bases, with 6 bases between the two germline ends. The CDR3 sequence: CSASDVYEQYF. For the CDR3, the DNA is TGCAGTGCTAGCGACGTCTACGAGCAGTACTTC.

This clonotype was observed a few times. This sequence joins TRBV15 and TRBJ2-1; D is unclear. V shed 0 bases and J shed 7 bases, with 10 bases lying between them. Germline values: CDR1 LNHNV, CDR2 YYDKDF (reference sequence). This CDR3 is built from 14 residues. CDR3 coding DNA: TGTGCCACCAGCAGAGATTCGGTCGGGAATGAGCAGTTCTTC. It encodes CATSRDSVGNEQFF.

V gene TRBV5-5 combines with J gene TRBJ2-7, with 9 bases identical to TRBD1. V lost 7 bases, J lost 3 bases, and 11 bases stayed unmatched. The CDR3 is 15 amino acids. Germline CDR1 is SGHKS and CDR2 is YYEKEE (reference sequence). CDR3 in amino acids: CASGPLGTGIYEQYF. CDR3 in DNA: TGTGCCAGCGGCCCCCTGGGGACAGGGATCTACGAGCAGTACTTC.

The CDR3 DNA reads TGTGCCAGCAGCTCCCCCTCCGGGACAGGGGGCTGGACCCAGTACTTC. This sequence encodes CASSSPSGTGGWTQYF. The chain links TRBV7-9 to TRBJ2-5; 12 nucleotides agree with TRBD1. This CDR3 has 16 amino acids. The germline V gene has CDR1 SEHNR and CDR2 FQNEAQ (reference sequence). V lost 4 bases to trimming and J lost 7 bases; unmatched junction nucleotides: 10.

This sequence joins TRBV6-5 and TRBJ1-6; maybe TRBD1 (6 bases). V lost 6 bases to trimming and J lost 13 bases, with 19 bases between them. The CDR3 has 14 amino acids. Germline-derived CDR1 and CDR2 are MNHEY and SVGAGI. This chain's CDR3 is CASRPEGRRGPLHF. The CDR3 DNA sequence: TGTGCCAGCAGACCCGAGGGCCGGAGGGGGCCCCTCCACTTT.

This clonotype turned up a few times. The V call is TRBV6-2 or TRBV6-3, the J call TRBJ2-7, with 12 nucleotides matching TRBD2. The CDR3 length is 13 residues. CDR1 is MNHEY and CDR2 is SVGEGT in the germline V gene. J gave up 4 bases and V 7 bases, and 2 bases lay outside the gene matches. The CDR3, as DNA: TGTGCCAGCAAGCTAGCGGGAGGGTACGAGCAGTACTTC. Residues: CASKLAGGYEQYF.

The chain recombines TRBV12-3 or TRBV12-4 with TRBJ1-5, with D unresolved. This CDR3 is 13 amino acids long. The V end lost 1 base, the J end lost 7 bases, and 8 bases lay between the germline ends. CDR3 DNA: TGTGCCAGCAGTTTAGGGGTATGGCAGCCCCAGCATTTT. Amino acids: CASSLGVWQPQHF.

The chain employs TRBV20-1 and TRBJ1-1; 7 nucleotides align to TRBD1. CDR3 length: 15 residues. With V trimmed by 1 base and J by 5 bases, 10 bases remained unmatched. Germline values: CDR1 DFQATT, CDR2 SNEGSKA (reference sequence). The CDR3 loop reads CSARVVSTGRTEAFF. The CDR3 nucleotides are TGCAGTGCTAGAGTGGTTTCGACAGGGAGGACTGAAGCTTTCTTT.

The chain links TRBV12-3 or TRBV12-4 to TRBJ1-1; 10 bases fit TRBD1. CDR3 length: 14 residues. V lost 6 bases and J lost 3; bases outside the gene matches: 4. The CDR3: CASRDGQGDTEAFF. In DNA, the CDR3 is TGTGCCAGCAGGGACGGACAGGGGGACACTGAAGCTTTCTTT.

This chain links TRBV12-3 or TRBV12-4 with TRBJ2-3, with D tentatively TRBD1 (6 bases). V lost 4 bases, J lost 0 bases, and 17 bases lay in between. The CDR3 consists of 17 residues. The CDR3 sequence is CASSYQRDTPSTDTQYF. The CDR3 nucleotides are TGTGCCAGCAGTTACCAACGGGACACCCCTAGCACAGATACGCAGTATTTT.

This clonotype was counted a single time. The rearrangement uses TRBV6-2 or TRBV6-3 and TRBJ2-1; 7 bases fit TRBD1. The ends lost 2 bases at V and 6 bases at J; junction bases unmatched: 4. This CDR3 spans 14 amino acids. Germline V lookup: CDR1 MNHEY, CDR2 SVGEGT. CDR3 DNA sequence: TGTGCCAGCAGTTACATGGGGACAGTCAATGAGCAGTTCTTC. Protein sequence: CASSYMGTVNEQFF.

This chain uses TRBV29-1 with TRBJ2-1; 8 nucleotides align to TRBD1. Germline V lookup: CDR1 SQVTM, CDR2 ANQGSEA. The CDR3 spans 14 residues. The V and J ends lost 1 base and 8 bases, in that order; junction bases with no gene match: 7. CDR3 sequence: CSVEGQGAGDEQFF. CDR3 DNA: TGCAGCGTTGAAGGTCAGGGGGCGGGCGATGAGCAGTTCTTC.